What follows are 25 T cell receptor beta chains derived from one specimen sequenced in a study of blood T cell repertoires in COVID-19. Sequencing was performed with immunoSEQ multiplex PCR; in TCRdb, only in-frame clones are kept and a portion is missing. Counted here are approximately 290,000 clones, 85% to 90% occurring once; the ten biggest clones make up 0.7% to 0.9%. The sequencing input was peripheral blood. These receptors all come from a young man with acute or convalescent COVID-19.

The gene calls are TRBV18 and TRBJ1-4; D gene uncertain. The CDR3 totals 16 residues. Trimming pared 3 bases from V and 7 bases from J, leaving 18 bases between. Germline lookup yields CDR1 KGHSH and CDR2 LQKENI. The CDR3 sequence: CASSPSRGGFGEKLFF. The CDR3 region has the DNA TGTGCCAGCTCACCGAGTCGTGGAGGGTTCGGTGAAAAACTGTTTTTT.

The chain uses TRBV13 and TRBJ1-4; TRBD1 matches 7 bases. This CDR3 is 15 amino acids long. V trimming: 5 bases; J trimming: 7 bases; junction bases outside the gene matches: 10. Germline V gives CDR1 PRHDT, CDR2 FYEKMQ (reference sequence). CDR3 region: CASSRRQGEREKLFF. For the CDR3, the DNA is TGTGCCAGCAGCCGAAGACAGGGCGAGCGTGAAAAACTGTTTTTT. The variable domain in full, with the rest retrieved from reference TRBV13 and TRBJ1-4, is AAGVIQSPRHLIKEKRETATLKCYPIPRHDTVYWYQQGPGQDPQFLISFYEKMQSDKGSIPDRFSAQQFSDYHSELNMSSLELGDSALYFCASSRRQGEREKLFFGSGTQLSVL.

The sample holds one count of this clone. The J gene is TRBJ2-3, the V gene TRBV12-3 or TRBV12-4; 7 positions agree with TRBD2. V lost 6 bases, J lost 6 bases, and 6 bases stayed unmatched. The CDR3 runs to 13 residues. The CDR3 bases are TGTGCCAGCAGGTCGACTAGCTTGGATACGCAGTATTTT. Amino acids: CASRSTSLDTQYF.

A few counts support this clone. The CDR3 protein is CATSRVGMAQGNQPQHF. CDR3 DNA sequence: TGTGCCACCAGCAGAGTCGGTATGGCACAGGGTAATCAGCCCCAGCATTTT. The chain couples TRBV15 to TRBJ1-5; the D gene is possibly TRBD1 (6 bases). Trimming took 1 base from V and 4 from J, leaving 17 bases between them. The CDR3 contains 17 residues. Looked up from germline, CDR1 is LNHNV and CDR2 is YYDKDF (reference sequence).

V gene TRBV7-9 combines with J gene TRBJ1-1; D possibly corresponds to TRBD1 (5 bases). The CDR3 extends over 13 amino acids. Germline V gene sequence: CDR1 SEHNR, CDR2 FQNEAQ (reference sequence). V was pared by 5 bases and J by 1 base, with 8 bases between. In DNA form, the CDR3 reads TGTGCCAGCAGCCAACAGGCGAACACTGAAGCTTTCTTT. Translated, it gives CASSQQANTEAFF.

V usage is TRBV5-4 and J usage is TRBJ1-3, with a possible D match to TRBD1 (6 bases). V dropped 10 bases and J dropped 0 bases, with 14 bases sitting between them. The CDR3 spans 14 residues. Germline CDR1 is SGHNT and CDR2 is YYREEE (reference sequence). The DNA of the CDR3 is TGTGCCGGAGGGGGGGGGAGCTCTGGAAACACCATATATTTT. Translating it yields CAGGGGSSGNTIYF.

The chain has TRBV19 and TRBJ1-4; 9 positions agree with TRBD1. Germline-derived CDR1 and CDR2 are LNHDA and SQIVND (reference sequence). This CDR3 spans 16 amino acids. Unmatched junction bases numbered 10, after V lost 3 bases and J lost 8 bases. In DNA form, the CDR3 reads TGTGCCAGTAGTATTCTAATAGGACAGGGGAGGGAAAAACTGTTTTTT. Protein product: CASSILIGQGREKLFF.

This rearrangement joins TRBV7-6 to TRBJ1-1, with a possible D match to TRBD1 (5 bases). This CDR3 comprises 15 residues. V gave up 1 base and J gave up 0 bases, with 9 bases separating them. The germline V gene encodes CDR1 SGHVS and CDR2 FNYEAQ. CDR3 nucleotides: TGTGCCAGCAGCTTAGGTGCAGGGATGAACACTGAAGCTTTCTTT. As protein: CASSLGAGMNTEAFF.

In regard to this clone: A much larger clone lies a single base off, so this may be a read error. The genes are TRBV7-8 and TRBJ1-1; 7 positions match TRBD1. The V segment lost 1 base and the J segment 1 base; nucleotides outside the gene matches: 0. Per germline, CDR1 SGHVS and CDR2 FQNEAQ. This CDR3 region has 14 residues. This CDR3 reads CASSLDRGNTEAFF. The CDR3 nucleotides are TGTGCCAGCAGCTTAGACAGGGGGAACACTGAAGCTTTCTTT.

The chain combines TRBV5-6 with TRBJ1-1; D call uncertain. V lost 0 bases and J 5 bases, leaving 14 bases between the germline ends. The CDR3 is 15 residues long. Germline loops: CDR1 SGHDT, CDR2 YYEEEE. CDR3 sequence reads: CASSLGPGIGTEAFF. Written as DNA, the CDR3 is TGTGCCAGCAGCTTGGGCCCGGGGATCGGAACTGAAGCTTTCTTT.

V and J are TRBV27 and TRBJ2-7; the D gene is possibly TRBD1 (6 bases). Trimming left V 4 bases short and J 3 bases short, with 22 bases between. The CDR3 is made up of 17 amino acids. CDR1 MNHEY and CDR2 SMNVEV come from the germline V gene (reference sequence). The CDR3 sequence: CASSSLRQGSIRYEQYF. CDR3 DNA sequence: TGTGCCAGCAGTTCACTACGCCAGGGGTCCATCCGCTACGAGCAGTACTTC.

The chain has TRBV4-1 and TRBJ1-2; possibly TRBD1 for D (5 bases). This CDR3 has 16 amino acids. Germline V gene sequence: CDR1 MGHRA, CDR2 YSYEKL. Trimming removed 2 bases at V and 2 bases at J, with 15 bases between. In DNA, the CDR3 is TGCGCCAGCAGCCAACCCACGGACAACCCCAACTATGGCTACACCTTC. Its translation is CASSQPTDNPNYGYTF.

This clone was seen a few times. The rearrangement joins TRBV5-6 to TRBJ1-5, with D unresolved. The V end was cut by 1 base, the J end by 5 bases, with 7 bases between. The CDR3 length is 13 residues. Germline V CDR1 and CDR2: SGHDT, YYEEEE. The CDR3, as DNA: TGTGCCAGCAGCTTGTCGCCGGATCAGCCCCAGCATTTT. It is translated as CASSLSPDQPQHF.

The V call is TRBV6-5, the J call TRBJ1-2, with a tentative D call TRBD1 (6 bases). The V end lost 5 bases, the J end lost 8 bases, and 15 bases lay between the germline ends. The CDR3 consists of 13 residues. Germline V gives CDR1 MNHEY, CDR2 SVGAGI. The CDR3 bases are TGTGCCAGCAGTCCCACAGGGATTAGGGGCTACACCTTC. It yields the protein CASSPTGIRGYTF.

V gene TRBV6-2 or TRBV6-3 combines with J gene TRBJ2-5; no clear D gene. Germline V gives CDR1 MNHEY, CDR2 SVGEGT. There are 13 residues in the CDR3. V dropped 0 bases and J dropped 5 bases, with 7 bases sitting between them. Written as DNA, the CDR3 is TGTGCCAGCAGTTACTCGAGCCCTGAGACCCAGTACTTC. The encoded protein is CASSYSSPETQYF.

The rearrangement joins TRBV28 to TRBJ2-3; TRBD2 agrees at 10 bases. V shed 6 bases and J 1 base; nucleotides not matched to a gene: 7. The CDR3 length is 16 residues. Germline assignment: CDR1 MDHEN and CDR2 SYDVKM. CDR3 sequence reads: CASRITSGTRTDTQYF. DNA of the CDR3: TGTGCCAGCAGGATTACTAGCGGGACGCGCACAGATACGCAGTATTTT.

CDR3 sequence: CASSPSGDNEKLFF. CDR3 bases: TGCGCCAGCAGCCCCTCAGGGGACAATGAAAAACTGTTTTTT. The chain has TRBV5-1 and TRBJ1-4, with D possibly being TRBD1 (6 bases). Germline loops: CDR1 SGHRS, CDR2 YFSETQ. Between the trimmed V and J ends, which lost 4 bases and 5 bases, there was a span of 12 bases. The CDR3 covers 14 residues.

This clone showed up just once. This chain joins TRBV30 and TRBJ1-5; 7 bases map to TRBD1. Looked up from germline, CDR1 is GTSNPN and CDR2 is SVGIG (reference sequence). V was clipped by 3 bases and J by 6 bases; unmatched bases: 8. The CDR3 totals 14 residues. CDR3 DNA sequence: TGTGCCTGGAGCTTATCAGGGGGGCGTCAGCCCCAGCATTTT. Translated: CAWSLSGGRQPQHF.

This chain connects TRBV12-3 or TRBV12-4 to TRBJ1-1; 7 bases map to TRBD1. The CDR3 has 12 amino acids. V was pared by 3 bases and J by 10 bases, with 5 bases of the junction left unmatched. The CDR3, as DNA: TGTGCCAGCAGTTTGGGACAGCGTTTAGCTTTCTTT. Translated: CASSLGQRLAFF.

As for this clone: Different DNA sequences within this sample yield the same CDR3. The V gene is TRBV30, the J gene TRBJ2-3; 7 nucleotides align to TRBD2. The V segment lost 0 bases and the J segment 3 bases; nucleotides outside the gene matches: 3. The CDR3 is 14 amino acids. Germline V lookup: CDR1 GTSNPN, CDR2 SVGIG (reference sequence). As DNA, the CDR3 is TGTGCCTGGAGTGTACGCGGGGGTACAGATACGCAGTATTTT. This sequence encodes CAWSVRGGTDTQYF.

The chain recombines TRBV7-6 with TRBJ1-6; no firm D call. Germline CDR1 is SGHVS and CDR2 is FNYEAQ. CDR3 length equals 14 residues. V lost 5 bases to trimming and J lost 8 bases, with 13 bases between them. DNA for the CDR3: TGTGCCAGCAGCGCCGGAACAGATTATTCACCCCTCCACTTT. It translates to CASSAGTDYSPLHF.

The chain is built from TRBV4-1 and TRBJ1-4; D is perhaps TRBD1 (6 bases). This CDR3 spans 16 amino acids. Trimming pared 2 bases from V and 3 bases from J, leaving 13 bases between. Germline V CDR1 and CDR2: MGHRA, YSYEKL. The chain's CDR3 is CASSQLQGLSNEKLFF. The CDR3 coding sequence is TGCGCCAGCAGCCAATTACAGGGTTTATCTAATGAAAAACTGTTTTTT.

V is TRBV15 and J is TRBJ2-3; perhaps TRBD1 as D (7 bases). Trimming left V 1 base short and J 4 bases short, with 18 bases between. The CDR3 sequence is 17 residues long. Germline assignment: CDR1 LNHNV and CDR2 YYDKDF (reference sequence). In nucleotides, the CDR3 is TGTGCCACCAGCAGAGGGAGGGGAAGGGGGCCCGCAGATACGCAGTATTTT. Protein sequence: CATSRGRGRGPADTQYF.

This chain joins TRBV19 and TRBJ2-1, with TRBD2 matching 12 bases. The V gene end was trimmed by 5 bases and the J gene end by 1 base; junction bases not matched to a gene: 9. The CDR3 sequence is 18 residues long. CDR1 LNHDA and CDR2 SQIVND come from the germline V gene (reference sequence). Here the CDR3 DNA reads TGTGCCAGTAGTCGACGACTAGCGGGGGAACTATCCTACAATGAGCAGTTCTTC. It encodes CASSRRLAGELSYNEQFF.

The genes are TRBV5-1 and TRBJ2-3, with no clear D. V lost 0 bases and J lost 3, with 5 bases in between. CDR3 length: 13 residues. The germline CDR1 and CDR2 sequences are SGHRS and YFSETQ. CDR3 DNA sequence: TGCGCCAGCAGCTTGGTTAGAACAGATACGCAGTATTTT. Encoded protein: CASSLVRTDTQYF. The variable domain in full, with the rest retrieved from reference TRBV5-1 and TRBJ2-3, is KAGVTQTPRYLIKTRGQQVTLSCSPISGHRSVSWYQQTPGQGLQFLFEYFSETQRNKGNFPGRFSGRQFSNSRSEMNVSTLELGDSALYLCASSLVRTDTQYFGPGTRLTVL.